This T cell receptor beta chain was recorded in a study of identical twins. Germline lookup yields CDR1 MDHEN and CDR2 SYDVKM. The ends were cut back, 5 bases at V and 11 bases at J, with 22 bases in the middle. The CDR3 contains 14 residues. TCRdb reprocessed the 5' RACE reads with MiXCR, giving one entry per CDR3 protein. The table includes a few hundred thousand distinct CDR3 sequences, about 18% detected once. Source material: naive T cells sorted from blood. The receptor was isolated from a man aged 45-60 years in good health. The chain carries TRBV28 and TRBJ2-7, with D possibly matching TRBD1 (6 bases). CDR3 sequence reads: CASSPHKVDSLKYF. The CDR3 DNA sequence: TGTGCCAGCAGTCCCCATAAAGTGGACAGCCTAAAGTACTTC. Using reference TRBV28 and TRBJ2-7 for the parts outside the CDR3, the full variable domain is DVKVTQSSRYLVKRTGEKVFLECVQDMDHENMFWYRQDPGLGLRLIYFSYDVKMKEKGDIPEGYSVSREKKERFSLILESASTNQTSMYLCASSPHKVDSLKYFGPGTRLTVT.